Shown below are 20 T cell receptor beta chains from a single sample sequenced in a study of blood T cell repertoires in COVID-19. Generated by immunoSEQ multiplex PCR, the TCRdb table keeps only in-frame clones and is missing some. The sample carries about 360,000 clones, around nine tenths recorded once. Sequencing input: peripheral blood. The receptor set was obtained from a human donor in a cohort sampled during active COVID-19.

The V call is TRBV28, the J call TRBJ2-1; 9 nucleotides match TRBD1. The CDR3 has 17 residues. With V trimmed by 5 bases and J by 8 bases, 16 bases remained unmatched. CDR1 and CDR2 (germline): MDHEN, SYDVKM. This CDR3 reads CASSPYPGQGTPHEQFF. For the CDR3, the DNA is TGTGCCAGCAGTCCCTACCCGGGACAGGGTACCCCCCATGAGCAGTTCTTC.

The chain couples TRBV3-1 (or the pseudogene TRBV3-2) to TRBJ2-7, with TRBD1 matching over 7 bases. Trimming took 0 bases from V and 3 from J; bases not matched to a gene: 2. Germline V gene data show CDR1 as LGHDT and CDR2 as YNNKEL (reference sequence). The CDR3 is 14 amino acids. In DNA, the CDR3 is TGTGCCAGCAGCCAAGATAACAGGGGCTACGAGCAGTACTTC. Protein: CASSQDNRGYEQYF.

The CDR3: CASSSARVFGYTF. In nucleotides, the CDR3 is TGTGCCAGCAGTTCGGCCAGGGTCTTTGGCTACACCTTC. The V call is TRBV12-3 or TRBV12-4, the J call TRBJ1-2; maybe TRBD1 (5 bases). The ends were cut back, 4 bases at V and 7 bases at J, with 13 bases in the middle. This CDR3 is 13 amino acids long.

The rearrangement joins TRBV29-1 to TRBJ2-1; a weak D match, TRBD2 (6 bases). The V end lost 6 bases, the J end lost 9 bases, and 18 bases lay between the germline ends. The CDR3 contains 13 residues. Germline CDR1 reads SQVTM; CDR2 reads ANQGSEA. The CDR3 nucleotides are TGCAGCGTCTCGACTAGATTCACCGGTGAGCAGTTCTTC. This sequence encodes CSVSTRFTGEQFF.

This CDR3 reads CASSYRTGTMDTEAFF. For the CDR3, the DNA is TGTGCCAGCAGCTACCGGACAGGAACCATGGACACTGAAGCTTTCTTT. The chain employs TRBV5-6 and TRBJ1-1, with 7 bases aligning to TRBD1. CDR3 size: 16 residues. Germline CDR1 is SGHDT and CDR2 is YYEEEE. Trimming cost V 3 bases and J 3 bases; bases outside gene matches: 11.

The chain couples TRBV12-3 or TRBV12-4 to TRBJ1-2; 7 nucleotides match TRBD1. With 3 bases clipped from V and 4 bases from J, the junction kept 2 bases outside the gene matches. This CDR3 contains 13 residues. CDR3 protein: CASSLDRTYGYTF. In nucleotides, the CDR3 is TGTGCCAGCAGTTTGGACAGGACCTATGGCTACACCTTC.

The rearrangement uses TRBV6-4 and TRBJ2-3, with 9 bases identical to TRBD2. The CDR3 consists of 15 residues. CDR1 is MRHNA and CDR2 is SNTAGT in the germline V gene. Trimming removed 6 bases from V and 1 base from J; junction bases left unmatched: 5. The CDR3 nucleotides are TGTGCCAGCAGAGCCTTAGCGGGGGGCACAGATACGCAGTATTTT. This codes for CASRALAGGTDTQYF.

This clone was counted a few times. The rearrangement uses TRBV2 and TRBJ1-1, with D unclear. Germline V gene data show CDR1 as SNHLY and CDR2 as FYNNEI. The CDR3 has 11 residues. Deletions cut 8 bases from V and 2 bases from J, with 6 bases between. The CDR3 loop is CASGSNTEAFF. The CDR3 region has the DNA TGTGCCAGCGGTAGCAACACTGAAGCTTTCTTT.

The table lists this clone with a count of one. The gene calls are TRBV5-8 and TRBJ1-2; 7 nucleotides line up with TRBD1. Germline CDR1 and CDR2: SGHTS and YDEGEE. V was clipped by 6 bases and J by 4 bases; unmatched bases: 6. CDR3 size: 13 residues. CDR3 DNA sequence: TGTGCCAGCAAGCTACGGGACAGCTATGGCTACACCTTC. Residues: CASKLRDSYGYTF. Full variable domain (missing parts from reference TRBV5-8 and TRBJ1-2): EAGVTQSPTHLIKTRGQQATLRCSPISGHTSVYWYQQALGLGLQFLLWYDEGEERNRGNFPPRFSGRQFPNYSSELNVNALELEDSALYLCASKLRDSYGYTFGSGTRLTVV.

The chain carries TRBV19 and TRBJ1-1; D uncertain. The CDR3 runs to 13 residues. V lost 3 bases and J lost 5, with 10 bases in between. Germline V CDR1 and CDR2: LNHDA, SQIVND (reference sequence). The CDR3 is CASSIGHRTEAFF. The DNA of the CDR3 is TGTGCCAGTAGTATTGGGCATAGGACTGAAGCTTTCTTT.

This clone has only one observation. V gene TRBV9 combines with J gene TRBJ2-2; D remains unclear. V gave up 5 bases and J gave up 5 bases, with 13 bases separating them. This CDR3 has 14 amino acids. The germline CDR1 and CDR2 sequences are SGDLS and YYNGEE. The chain's CDR3 is CASRKTVNTGELFF. CDR3 DNA sequence: TGTGCCAGCAGGAAGACTGTGAATACCGGGGAGCTGTTTTTT.

This clone was detected only once. CDR3 protein: CSVVFETGKVVFSYNEQFF. The CDR3 DNA sequence: TGCAGCGTTGTATTCGAGACAGGGAAGGTTGTGTTCTCCTACAATGAGCAGTTCTTC. The rearrangement links TRBV29-1 to TRBJ2-1; TRBD1 aligns across 7 bases. CDR1 is SQVTM and CDR2 is ANQGSEA in the germline V gene. The ends lost 4 bases at V and 0 bases at J; junction bases unmatched: 18. CDR3 length equals 19 residues.

J is TRBJ2-5 and V is TRBV11-2; TRBD1 matches 10 bases. V lost 5 bases and J lost 2; bases outside the gene matches: 8. The CDR3 extends over 16 amino acids. The germline CDR1 and CDR2 sequences are SGHAT and FQNNGV. The CDR3 sequence is CASSRRDRGRQETQYF. The CDR3 region has the DNA TGTGCCAGCAGCCGCCGGGACAGGGGACGTCAAGAGACCCAGTACTTC. Together with reference TRBV11-2 and TRBJ2-5, the CDR3 gives the full variable domain: EAGVAQSPRYKIIEKRQSVAFWCNPISGHATLYWYQQILGQGPKLLIQFQNNGVVDDSQLPKDRFSAERLKGVDSTLKIQPAKLEDSAVYLCASSRRDRGRQETQYFGPGTRLLVL.

This clone has just a few counts. This chain uses TRBV7-9 with TRBJ1-2; TRBD1 might be the D (5 bases). The V end was cut by 5 bases, the J end by 7 bases, with 17 bases between. Germline V gives CDR1 SEHNR, CDR2 FQNEAQ (reference sequence). This CDR3 contains 14 residues. CDR3 in DNA: TGTGCCAGCAGCAAAAGCACAGGATATTCTGGCTACACCTTC. The encoded protein is CASSKSTGYSGYTF.

J is TRBJ2-5 and V is TRBV5-1, with D unclear. CDR1 is SGHRS and CDR2 is YFSETQ in the germline V gene. Trimming removed 2 bases from V and 4 bases from J, with 9 bases in between. The CDR3 contains 13 residues. The CDR3 DNA sequence: TGCGCCAGCAGCTTCCTAGAACCAGAGACCCAGTACTTC. Amino acid sequence: CASSFLEPETQYF.

The chain joins TRBV4-1 to TRBJ1-4; 10 positions agree with TRBD1. The CDR3 covers 14 residues. Germline V gene sequence: CDR1 MGHRA, CDR2 YSYEKL. The V gene end was trimmed by 4 bases and the J gene end by 8 bases; junction bases not matched to a gene: 4. The CDR3 nucleotides are TGCGCCAGCAGCCGGGACAGGGGAACCGAAAAACTGTTTTTT. This encodes CASSRDRGTEKLFF.

This clone appeared a few times. The V gene is TRBV9, the J gene TRBJ1-5; a weak D match, TRBD1 (5 bases). V lost 6 bases, J lost 3 bases, and 7 bases lay in between. Germline V gives CDR1 SGDLS, CDR2 YYNGEE. CDR3 length equals 12 residues. The chain's CDR3 is CASKGANQPQHF. CDR3 in DNA: TGTGCCAGCAAAGGGGCCAATCAGCCCCAGCATTTT.

This clone was seen once. This CDR3 is CASSEGDRGFEKLFF. CDR3 bases: TGTGCCAGCAGCGAGGGGGACAGGGGATTTGAAAAACTGTTTTTT. The chain links TRBV9 to TRBJ1-4, with TRBD1 matching 10 bases. V shed 3 bases and J 7 bases; nucleotides not matched to a gene: 6. Looked up from germline, CDR1 is SGDLS and CDR2 is YYNGEE. This CDR3 has 15 residues.

CDR3 in DNA: TGTGCCAGCAGCTCGTGGGCAAATGTCTACGAGCAGTACTTC. This encodes CASSSWANVYEQYF. The chain links TRBV3-1 (or the pseudogene TRBV3-2) to TRBJ2-7; D is ambiguous. Looked up from germline, CDR1 is LGHDT and CDR2 is YNNKEL (reference sequence). Between the trimmed V and J ends, which lost 5 bases and 3 bases, there was a span of 14 bases. CDR3 size: 14 residues.

The chain combines TRBV30 with TRBJ2-2; TRBD2 matches at 7 bases. The CDR3 extends over 14 amino acids. From germline, CDR1 is GTSNPN and CDR2 SVGIG (reference sequence). The ends lost 2 bases at V and 7 bases at J; junction bases unmatched: 7. The CDR3 here is CAWSPSGGGGELFF. Written as DNA, the CDR3 is TGTGCCTGGAGTCCCTCTGGGGGGGGCGGGGAGCTGTTTTTT.